This T cell receptor beta chain emerged from a study of T cell responses to AZD1222 COVID-19 vaccine. TCRdb's table, derived via immunoSEQ multiplex PCR, lists solely in-frame clones and lacks some. This table holds around 140,000 clones, roughly 89% found once. CDR3 length: 14 amino acids. V gave up 1 base and J gave up 0 bases, with 7 bases separating them. Germline V lookup: CDR1 LGHDT, CDR2 YNNKEL (reference sequence). Findings of the study overall: The reported proportion of spike-specific TCRs targeting unmutated variant regions was nearly half. Donors, mostly white British, included more females; clonal diversity was possibly underestimated.

Details on this clone: Its antigen is unknown.

V is TRBV3-1 (or the pseudogene TRBV3-2) and J is TRBJ2-7, with D possibly being TRBD1 or TRBD2 (5 bases each). This TCR came from an adult in good health. The material was peripheral blood, obtained on day 0 of AZD1222 vaccination. DNA for the CDR3: TGTGCCAGCAGCCAAGTCGGGGCCTCCTACGAGCAGTACTTC. Protein: CASSQVGASYEQYF.